The 26 T cell receptor beta chains in this list originate from one sample, sequenced in a study of radiotherapy plus CTLA-4 blockade in lung cancer. Clones were read by immunoSEQ multiplex PCR, and TCRdb kept only the in-frame ones, dropping some. This table has more than 35,000 clones, approximately 85% appearing once. Sequencing used peripheral blood, obtained from a patient treated with radiotherapy plus ipilimumab. Receptors originate from a human donor with non-small cell lung cancer who had stable disease on radiotherapy plus ipilimumab.

Concerning this clone itself: At one of its ends the junction is not consistent with the germline gene, which may arise from a read error. The V call is TRBV5-4, the J call TRBJ2-3; TRBD2 matches 9 bases. The CDR3 is made up of 17 amino acids. CDR1 is SGHNT and CDR2 is YYREEE in the germline V gene (reference sequence). CDR3 DNA: TGTGCCAGCAACTTGGACATAGCGGGAGTGGGCACAGATACGCAGTATTTT. This encodes CASNLDIAGVGTDTQYF.

The chain has TRBV14 and TRBJ2-5, with TRBD1 identical over 10 bases. The CDR3 runs to 17 residues. V lost 0 bases, J lost 5 bases, and 9 bases stayed unmatched. CDR1 is SGHDN, CDR2 FVKESK, per germline. The CDR3 protein is CASSQDLPGQGYETQYF. In nucleotides, the CDR3 is TGTGCCAGCAGCCAAGATCTCCCGGGACAGGGGTATGAGACCCAGTACTTC.

The rearrangement links TRBV7-8 to TRBJ2-3, with D uncertain. Between the trimmed V and J ends, which lost 5 bases and 4 bases, there was a span of 16 bases. The CDR3 has 15 residues. In germline, CDR1 is SGHVS, CDR2 FQNEAQ. The CDR3 DNA reads as TGTGCCAGCAGCCCTATCGAGAGGTTCGCAGATACGCAGTATTTT. Translated: CASSPIERFADTQYF.

The table lists this clone with a few counts. The chain uses TRBV27 and TRBJ1-1; no clear D gene. Germline-derived CDR1 and CDR2 are MNHEY and SMNVEV (reference sequence). The CDR3 has 13 amino acids. Trimming cost V 2 bases and J 2 bases, with 6 bases left between them. DNA of the CDR3: TGTGCCAGCAGTTTAGAGGGAAACACTGAAGCTTTCTTT. Protein product: CASSLEGNTEAFF.

V and J are TRBV7-3 and TRBJ1-2, with TRBD1 matching over 7 bases. CDR1 and CDR2 from the germline V gene are SGHTA and FQGTGA. The V gene end was trimmed by 5 bases and the J gene end by 4 bases; junction bases not matched to a gene: 10. This CDR3 comprises 15 residues. CDR3 DNA: TGTGCCAGCAGCCCCGGGAAGGGGGCCGGCTATGGCTACACCTTC. It encodes CASSPGKGAGYGYTF.

V gene TRBV5-8 combines with J gene TRBJ2-3; 10 bases fit TRBD1. CDR1 and CDR2 from the germline V gene are SGHTS and YDEGEE. Unmatched junction bases numbered 5, after V lost 1 base and J lost 3 bases. The CDR3 is made up of 16 amino acids. CDR3 sequence (DNA): TGTGCCAGCAGCTTGCAGGGACAGGGGTTTACAGATACGCAGTATTTT. It yields the protein CASSLQGQGFTDTQYF.

The chain uses TRBV2 and TRBJ2-2; 7 nucleotides align to TRBD2. V was pared by 3 bases and J by 8 bases, with 3 bases of the junction left unmatched. The V gene's germline CDR1 is SNHLY and CDR2 FYNNEI. The CDR3 totals 13 residues. Written as DNA, the CDR3 is TGTGCCAGCAGTGAGCGGGAGCTAGGGGAGCTGTTTTTT. Amino acids: CASSERELGELFF. Full variable domain (missing parts from reference TRBV2 and TRBJ2-2): EPEVTQTPSHQVTQMGQEVILRCVPISNHLYFYWYRQILGQKVEFLVSFYNNEISEKSEIFDDQFSVERPDGSNFTLKIRSTKLEDSAMYFCASSERELGELFFGEGSRLTVL.

The V and J genes are TRBV9 and TRBJ2-3, with 10 bases identical to TRBD2. The CDR3 is made up of 15 amino acids. V was clipped by 3 bases and J by 6 bases; unmatched bases: 7. Germline V gene data show CDR1 as SGDLS and CDR2 as YYNGEE. The CDR3 DNA is TGTGCCAGCAGCGCTAGCGGGAGTACGGAGGATACGCAGTATTTT. The encoded protein is CASSASGSTEDTQYF.

The genes are TRBV20-1 and TRBJ2-1; no clear D gene. This CDR3 is 10 amino acids long. CDR1 is DFQATT, CDR2 SNEGSKA, per germline (reference sequence). V shed 2 bases and J shed 7 bases, with 3 bases lying between them. CDR3 DNA sequence: TGCAGTGCTAGACTTAATGAGCAGTTCTTC. This sequence encodes CSARLNEQFF.

The count of this clone is one. This chain's CDR3 is CASSPTGVLSSGANVLTF. The CDR3, as DNA: TGTGCCAGCTCACCGACGGGGGTACTCAGCTCTGGGGCCAACGTCCTGACTTTC. This rearrangement joins TRBV18 to TRBJ2-6; TRBD2 might be the D (6 bases). With 3 bases removed from V and 0 bases from J, the gap between germline ends came to 15 bases. CDR1 and CDR2 from the germline V gene are KGHSH and LQKENI. The CDR3 has 18 amino acids.

CDR3 coding DNA: TGTGCCAGCAGAAGACTAGCGGGAGGGCCTGGGGCCAACGTCCTGACTTTC. Translation: CASRRLAGGPGANVLTF. V usage is TRBV7-6 and J usage is TRBJ2-6; 14 bases line up with TRBD2. Germline-derived CDR1 and CDR2 are SGHVS and FNYEAQ. The CDR3 length is 17 residues. V trimming: 6 bases; J trimming: 2 bases; junction bases outside the gene matches: 3.

J is TRBJ2-7 and V is TRBV5-4, with TRBD1 matching 8 bases. The CDR3 is 12 residues long. The V and J ends lost 4 bases and 6 bases, in that order; junction bases with no gene match: 3. From germline, CDR1 is SGHNT and CDR2 YYREEE (reference sequence). The CDR3 coding sequence is TGTGCCAGCAGCCCTGGACAGGGCGAGCAGTACTTC. The encoded protein is CASSPGQGEQYF.

The chain employs TRBV9 and TRBJ2-1; 12 bases map to TRBD1. Germline V gives CDR1 SGDLS, CDR2 YYNGEE. J gave up 6 bases and V 4 bases, and 14 bases lay outside the gene matches. The CDR3 sequence is 18 residues long. Here the CDR3 reads CASSPRPGTGGAGNEQFF. The CDR3, as DNA: TGTGCCAGCAGCCCTCGTCCCGGGACAGGGGGCGCCGGCAATGAGCAGTTCTTC.

The genes are TRBV19 and TRBJ1-5; no definite D call. V dropped 1 base and J dropped 4 bases, with 14 bases sitting between them. Germline V gene sequence: CDR1 LNHDA, CDR2 SQIVND (reference sequence). The CDR3 extends over 16 amino acids. This CDR3 is CASSIVRRTSNQPQHF. The CDR3 coding sequence is TGTGCCAGTAGTATAGTACGGAGGACTTCAAATCAGCCCCAGCATTTT.

This rearrangement joins TRBV10-1 to TRBJ2-1, with 14 positions matching TRBD2. CDR3 length equals 15 residues. V dropped 6 bases and J dropped 7; count of bases not matched to a gene: 5. Looked up from germline, CDR1 is WNHNN and CDR2 is SYGVQD (reference sequence). Here the CDR3 DNA reads TGCGCCAGCAGCGAGGGACTAGCGGGAGTAAATGAGCAGTTCTTC. Translating it yields CASSEGLAGVNEQFF.

This clone appeared once. This chain uses TRBV19 with TRBJ2-5; 11 nucleotides align to TRBD2. Germline values: CDR1 LNHDA, CDR2 SQIVND (reference sequence). CDR3 size: 17 residues. The ends lost 3 bases at V and 5 bases at J; junction bases unmatched: 11. For the CDR3, the DNA is TGTGCCAGTAGTATGGCCCCTCCGACTAGCGGGATCGAGACCCAGTACTTC. Its protein is CASSMAPPTSGIETQYF.

CDR3 sequence (DNA): TGTGCCAGCAGCTTTCCCCCCGAATTCAGGGGAAAACTGTTTTTT. This codes for CASSFPPEFRGKLFF. The chain has TRBV7-8 and TRBJ1-4; D perhaps matches TRBD1 (6 bases). The V end lost 3 bases, the J end lost 10 bases, and 18 bases lay between the germline ends. Germline values: CDR1 SGHVS, CDR2 FQNEAQ. This CDR3 region has 15 residues.

V usage is TRBV7-2 and J usage is TRBJ2-1, with TRBD2 identical over 12 bases. CDR1 is SGHTA and CDR2 is FQGNSA in the germline V gene. The CDR3 has 16 residues. After removal of 6 bases from V and 6 bases from J, the junction contained 9 bases not matched to a gene. The CDR3 sequence: CASRRRGLAGLNEQFF. CDR3 DNA: TGTGCCAGCAGACGCCGCGGACTAGCGGGACTCAATGAGCAGTTCTTC.

The sample holds one count of this clone. The chain carries TRBV19 and TRBJ2-7; tentatively, D is TRBD1 (6 bases). This CDR3 has 16 residues. Germline CDR1 LNHDA, CDR2 SQIVND (reference sequence). The V end was cut by 5 bases, the J end by 1 base, with 18 bases between. The CDR3 nucleotides are TGTGCCAGTAGTCAATCCGGGACACTTACATCCTACGAGCAGTACTTC. As protein: CASSQSGTLTSYEQYF.

The V and J genes are TRBV10-3 and TRBJ2-1; D remains ambiguous. Germline assignment: CDR1 ENHRY and CDR2 SYGVKD. V shed 2 bases and J shed 6 bases, with 8 bases lying between them. The CDR3 length is 13 residues. CDR3 loop: CAISENPGNEQFF. The CDR3 DNA reads TGTGCCATCAGTGAGAACCCGGGCAATGAGCAGTTCTTC.

This chain uses TRBV11-2 with TRBJ1-4; 9 bases align to TRBD1. J was trimmed by 4 bases and V by 1 base; bases with no gene match: 1. The CDR3 is 15 residues long. CDR1 and CDR2 (germline): SGHAT, FQNNGV. CDR3 bases: TGTGCCAGCAGCTTAGGGGACAGGGATAATGAAAAACTGTTTTTT. Encoded protein: CASSLGDRDNEKLFF.

This chain links TRBV27 with TRBJ1-2; D ambiguous. Germline V gene lookup returns CDR1 MNHEY and CDR2 SMNVEV (reference sequence). Trimming pared 8 bases from V and 2 bases from J, leaving 21 bases between. This CDR3 contains 16 residues. CDR3 bases: TGTGCCAGCCCCACCCCCCTAAATAACCCAAACTATGGCTACACCTTC. Amino acid sequence: CASPTPLNNPNYGYTF.

This chain links TRBV9 with TRBJ2-1, with TRBD2 as a possible D gene (6 bases). The CDR3 runs to 15 residues. CDR1 SGDLS and CDR2 YYNGEE come from the germline V gene. The ends were cut back, 0 bases at V and 4 bases at J, with 11 bases in the middle. The DNA for the CDR3 is TGTGCCAGCAGCGTAGCCAGCGGAGGGTACAATGAGCAGTTCTTC. This encodes CASSVASGGYNEQFF. Full variable domain (remainder filled in from reference TRBV9 and TRBJ2-1): DSGVTQTPKHLITATGQRVTLRCSPRSGDLSVYWYQQSLDQGLQFLIQYYNGEERAKGNILERFSAQQFPDLHSELNLSSLELGDSALYFCASSVASGGYNEQFFGPGTRLTVL.

J is TRBJ1-5 and V is TRBV30, with D maybe TRBD1 (6 bases). V was cut by 1 base and J by 7 bases, with 14 bases left in between. This CDR3 is 14 amino acids long. Germline V CDR1 and CDR2: GTSNPN, SVGIG (reference sequence). CDR3 region: CAWSAYREQQPQHF. In DNA form, the CDR3 reads TGTGCCTGGAGTGCTTACAGGGAACAACAGCCCCAGCATTTT.

The chain has TRBV9 and TRBJ2-1; tentatively, D is TRBD2 (5 bases). This CDR3 region has 15 residues. Looked up from germline, CDR1 is SGDLS and CDR2 is YYNGEE. With 0 bases removed from V and 4 bases from J, the gap between germline ends came to 11 bases. The CDR3 is CASSVASGIYNEQFF. For the CDR3, the DNA is TGTGCCAGCAGCGTAGCGAGCGGAATTTACAATGAGCAGTTCTTC. Variable domain in full (rest from reference TRBV9 and TRBJ2-1): DSGVTQTPKHLITATGQRVTLRCSPRSGDLSVYWYQQSLDQGLQFLIQYYNGEERAKGNILERFSAQQFPDLHSELNLSSLELGDSALYFCASSVASGIYNEQFFGPGTRLTVL.

CDR3 region: CASSLATSGIDTQYF. DNA of the CDR3: TGCGCCAGCAGCTTGGCCACTAGCGGGATAGATACGCAGTATTTT. The genes are TRBV5-1 and TRBJ2-3, with 10 bases aligning to TRBD2. The germline gives CDR1 SGHRS, CDR2 YFSETQ. V dropped 0 bases and J dropped 5; count of bases not matched to a gene: 3. The CDR3 sequence is 15 residues long.